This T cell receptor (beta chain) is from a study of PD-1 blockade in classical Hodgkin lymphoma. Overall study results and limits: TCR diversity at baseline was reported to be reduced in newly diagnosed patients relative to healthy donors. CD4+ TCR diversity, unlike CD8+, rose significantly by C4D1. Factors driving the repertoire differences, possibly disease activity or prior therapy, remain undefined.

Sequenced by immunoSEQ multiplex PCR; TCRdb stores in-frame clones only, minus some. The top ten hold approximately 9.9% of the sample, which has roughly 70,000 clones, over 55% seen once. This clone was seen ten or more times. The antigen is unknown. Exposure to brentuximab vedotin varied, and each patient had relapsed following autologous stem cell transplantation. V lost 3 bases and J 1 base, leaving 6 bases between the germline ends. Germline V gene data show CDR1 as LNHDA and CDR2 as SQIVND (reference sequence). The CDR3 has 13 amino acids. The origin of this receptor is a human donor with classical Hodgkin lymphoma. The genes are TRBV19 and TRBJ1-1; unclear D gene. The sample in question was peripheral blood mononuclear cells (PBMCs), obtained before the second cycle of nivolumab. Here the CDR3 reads CASSMGGNTEAFF. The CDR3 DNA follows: TGTGCCAGTAGTATGGGAGGGAACACTGAAGCTTTCTTT.